This TCR beta chain was recovered during a study of patients and donors after allogeneic stem cell transplantation. Germline V gene sequence: CDR1 SGHAT, CDR2 FQNNGV. The CDR3 totals 16 residues. Trimming took off 2 bases at V and 0 bases at J, with 10 bases between the two ends. TCRdb recomputed calls from the RT-PCR reads with MiXCR, one row per CDR3 protein. The sample carries about a million distinct CDR3 sequences, 15% to 20% recorded once. This clonotype was seen a few times. The TCR was taken from a human donor who was either an allogeneic HSCT recipient or a stem cell or donor lymphocyte infusion donor (not recorded which). It is not recorded whose cells these are; they may come from a transplant donor. This rearrangement joins TRBV11-2 to TRBJ1-4; D unresolved. The source material was blood, either unsorted or a sorted T cell fraction (not recorded which). The DNA of the CDR3 is TGTGCCAGCAGCTTACTCAGGAGTCCAACTAATGAAAAACTGTTTTTT. Its protein product is CASSLLRSPTNEKLFF.